This T cell receptor (beta chain) was captured in a study of graft-versus-host responses after intestinal transplantation. The wider study: Following induction with anti-thymocyte globulin, all recipients were given tacrolimus and steroids for about three years.

Germline CDR1 is SGHVS and CDR2 is FNYEAQ. The CDR3 is made up of 15 amino acids. Deletions cut 5 bases from V and 2 bases from J, with 13 bases between. Sequenced by immunoSEQ multiplex PCR; TCRdb stores in-frame clones only, minus some. The sample yields approximately 90,000 clones, 88% seen once. Broader study findings: The study found high graft-versus-host to host-versus-graft clonal ratios in allografts of patients with graft-donor T cell macrochimerism. Early after transplant, HvG clones declined as circulating GvH clones peaked.

In the case of this clone: The target antigen is unknown.

The clonotype comes from a human donor who was the organ donor for an intestinal transplant. The chain combines TRBV7-6 with TRBJ1-5; no reliable D call. The source was unstimulated CD4+ T cells sorted from spleen or lymph node cells, collected before transplant. The CDR3 here is CASSPEGLGNQPQHF. CDR3 nucleotides: TGTGCCAGCAGCCCTGAGGGATTGGGCAATCAGCCCCAGCATTTT.